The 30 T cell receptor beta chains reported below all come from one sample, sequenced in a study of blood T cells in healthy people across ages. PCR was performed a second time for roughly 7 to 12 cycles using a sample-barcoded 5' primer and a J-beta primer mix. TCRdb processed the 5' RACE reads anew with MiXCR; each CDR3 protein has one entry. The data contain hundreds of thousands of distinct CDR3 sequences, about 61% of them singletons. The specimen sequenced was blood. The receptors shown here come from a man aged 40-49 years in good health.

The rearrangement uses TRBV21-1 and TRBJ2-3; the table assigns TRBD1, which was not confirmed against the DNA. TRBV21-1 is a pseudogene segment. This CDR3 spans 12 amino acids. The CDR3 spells CASSPPGFTQYF. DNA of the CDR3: TGTGCCAGCAGCCCCCCGGGATTTACGCAGTATTTT.

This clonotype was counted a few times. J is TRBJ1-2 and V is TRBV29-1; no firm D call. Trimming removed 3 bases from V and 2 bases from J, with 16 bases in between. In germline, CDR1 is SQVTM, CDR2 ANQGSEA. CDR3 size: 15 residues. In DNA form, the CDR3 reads TGCAGCGTTGATTACTGGGAGTCGGAGAACTATGGCTACACCTTC. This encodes CSVDYWESENYGYTF.

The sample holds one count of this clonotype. The CDR3 region is CASSGKGGQGGSNQPQHF. CDR3 sequence (DNA): TGTGCCAGCAGCGGAAAAGGCGGACAGGGGGGGAGCAATCAGCCCCAGCATTTT. This chain uses TRBV21-1 with TRBJ1-5; the D segment call TRBD1 is taken from the table without a DNA check. TRBV21-1 is shown as a pseudogene. The CDR3 has 18 residues.

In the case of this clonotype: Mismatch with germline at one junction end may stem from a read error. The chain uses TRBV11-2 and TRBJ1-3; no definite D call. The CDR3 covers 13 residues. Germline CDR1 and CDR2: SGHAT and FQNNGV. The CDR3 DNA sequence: TGTGCCAGCGGTATAAACTCAGGAAACACCACATATTTT. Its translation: CASGINSGNTTYF.

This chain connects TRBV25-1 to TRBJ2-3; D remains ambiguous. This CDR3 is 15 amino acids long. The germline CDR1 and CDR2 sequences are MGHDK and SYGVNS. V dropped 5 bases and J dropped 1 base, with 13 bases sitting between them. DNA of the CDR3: TGTGCCAGCAGTCTTCTTGCGCCTGGCACAGATACGCAGTATTTT. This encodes CASSLLAPGTDTQYF. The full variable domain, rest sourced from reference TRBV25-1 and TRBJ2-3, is EADIYQTPRYLVIGTGKKITLECSQTMGHDKMYWYQQDPGMELHLIHYSYGVNSTEKGDLSSESTVSRIRTEHFPLTLESARPSHTSQYLCASSLLAPGTDTQYFGPGTRLTVL.

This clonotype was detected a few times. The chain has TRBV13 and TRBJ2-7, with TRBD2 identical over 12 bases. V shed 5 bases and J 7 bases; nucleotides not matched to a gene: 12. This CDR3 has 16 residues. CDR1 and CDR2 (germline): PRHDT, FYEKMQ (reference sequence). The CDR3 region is CASSRGLAGSIGEQYF. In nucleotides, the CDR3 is TGTGCCAGCAGCCGGGGACTAGCGGGCTCAATCGGGGAGCAGTACTTC.

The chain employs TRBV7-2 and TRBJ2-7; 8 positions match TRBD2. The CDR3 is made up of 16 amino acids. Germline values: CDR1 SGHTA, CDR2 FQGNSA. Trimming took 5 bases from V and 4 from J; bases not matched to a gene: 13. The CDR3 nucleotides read TGTGCCAGCAGCCCCCTAGCCAGCGGGGGACTTTACGAGCAGTACTTC. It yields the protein CASSPLASGGLYEQYF.

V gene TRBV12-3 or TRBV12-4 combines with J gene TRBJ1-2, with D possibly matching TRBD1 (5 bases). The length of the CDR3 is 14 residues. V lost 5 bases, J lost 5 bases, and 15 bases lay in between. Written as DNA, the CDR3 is TGTGCCAGCAGTCACAGGAGATTCGAGTATGGCTACACCTTC. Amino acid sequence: CASSHRRFEYGYTF.

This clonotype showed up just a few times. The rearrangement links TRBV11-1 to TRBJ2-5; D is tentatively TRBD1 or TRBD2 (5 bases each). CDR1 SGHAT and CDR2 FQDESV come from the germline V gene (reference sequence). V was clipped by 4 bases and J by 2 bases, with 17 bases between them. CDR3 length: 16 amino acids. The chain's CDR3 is CASSYSIGTSQETQYF. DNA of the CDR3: TGTGCCAGCAGCTATAGCATCGGGACCTCTCAAGAGACCCAGTACTTC.

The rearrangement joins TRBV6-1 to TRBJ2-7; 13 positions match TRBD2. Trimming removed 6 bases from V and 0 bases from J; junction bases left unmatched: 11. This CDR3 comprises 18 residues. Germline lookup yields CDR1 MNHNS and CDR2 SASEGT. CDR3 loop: CASRPGLAGLRDSYEQYF. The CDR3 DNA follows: TGTGCCAGCAGACCGGGACTAGCGGGATTAAGAGACTCCTACGAGCAGTACTTC.

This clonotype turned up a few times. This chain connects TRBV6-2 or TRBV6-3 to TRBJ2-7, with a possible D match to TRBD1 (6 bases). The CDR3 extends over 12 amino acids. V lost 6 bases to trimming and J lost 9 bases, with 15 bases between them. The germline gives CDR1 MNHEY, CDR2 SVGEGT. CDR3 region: CASSVRSGAQYF. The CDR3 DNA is TGTGCCAGCAGCGTCAGATCAGGGGCGCAGTACTTC.

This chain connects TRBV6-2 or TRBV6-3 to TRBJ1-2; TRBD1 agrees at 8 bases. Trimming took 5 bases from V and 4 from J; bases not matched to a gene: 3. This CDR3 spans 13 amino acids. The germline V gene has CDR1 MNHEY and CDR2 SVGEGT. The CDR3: CASSPTGAYGYTF. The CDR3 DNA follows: TGTGCCAGCAGTCCGACAGGGGCCTATGGCTACACCTTC.

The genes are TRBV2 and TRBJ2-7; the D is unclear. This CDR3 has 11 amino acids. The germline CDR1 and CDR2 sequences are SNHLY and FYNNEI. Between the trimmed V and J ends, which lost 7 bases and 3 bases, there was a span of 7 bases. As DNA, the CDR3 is TGTGCCAGCATCGTGGGCTACGAGCAGTACTTC. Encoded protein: CASIVGYEQYF.

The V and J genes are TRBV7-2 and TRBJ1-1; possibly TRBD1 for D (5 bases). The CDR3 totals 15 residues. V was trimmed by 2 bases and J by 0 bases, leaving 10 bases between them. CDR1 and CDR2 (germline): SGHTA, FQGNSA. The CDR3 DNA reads TGTGCCAGCAGCTTACTTGGGGCGGTGAACACTGAAGCTTTCTTT. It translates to CASSLLGAVNTEAFF.

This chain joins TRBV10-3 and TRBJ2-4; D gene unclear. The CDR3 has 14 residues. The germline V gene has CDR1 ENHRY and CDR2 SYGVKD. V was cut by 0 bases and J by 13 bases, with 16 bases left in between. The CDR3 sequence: CAISESEAPKEQYF. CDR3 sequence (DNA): TGTGCCATCAGTGAGTCGGAAGCCCCTAAGGAGCAGTACTTC.

The CDR3 DNA is TGTGCCAGCAGGCCACTAAGCACAGATACGCAGTATTTT. Translation: CASRPLSTDTQYF. This rearrangement joins TRBV27 to TRBJ2-3; D not certain. Germline V CDR1 and CDR2: MNHEY, SMNVEV (reference sequence). The CDR3 is 13 amino acids. V was shortened by 6 bases and J by 0 bases, with 7 bases between the two germline ends.

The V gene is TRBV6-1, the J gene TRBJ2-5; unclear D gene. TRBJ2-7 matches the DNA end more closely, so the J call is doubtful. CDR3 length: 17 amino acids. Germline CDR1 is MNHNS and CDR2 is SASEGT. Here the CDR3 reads CASSRYSEAGITYEQYF. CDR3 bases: TGTGCCAGCAGCAGATACTCCGAGGCAGGCATCACCTACGAGCAGTACTTC.

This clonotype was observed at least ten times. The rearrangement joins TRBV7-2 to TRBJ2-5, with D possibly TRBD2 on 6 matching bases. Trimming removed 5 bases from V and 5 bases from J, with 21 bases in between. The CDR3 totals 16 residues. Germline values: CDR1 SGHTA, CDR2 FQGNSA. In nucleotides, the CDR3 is TGTGCCAGCAGCCAACCCTCCAGCGGGCGGCGGGAGACCCAGTACTTC. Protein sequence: CASSQPSSGRRETQYF.

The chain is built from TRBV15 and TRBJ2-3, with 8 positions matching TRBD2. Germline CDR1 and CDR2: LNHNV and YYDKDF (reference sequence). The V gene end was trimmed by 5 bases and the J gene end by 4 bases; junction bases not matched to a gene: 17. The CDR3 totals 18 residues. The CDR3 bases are TGTGCCACCAGCGGAAGGGGGATGAAAGCGGGAGTCGCAGATACGCAGTATTTT. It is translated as CATSGRGMKAGVADTQYF.

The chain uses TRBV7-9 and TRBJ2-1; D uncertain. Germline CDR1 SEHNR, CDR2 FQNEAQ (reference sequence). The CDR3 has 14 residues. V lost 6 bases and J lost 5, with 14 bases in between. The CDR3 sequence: CASRAGPPDNEQFF. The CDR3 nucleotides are TGTGCCAGCAGGGCAGGCCCGCCGGACAATGAGCAGTTCTTC.

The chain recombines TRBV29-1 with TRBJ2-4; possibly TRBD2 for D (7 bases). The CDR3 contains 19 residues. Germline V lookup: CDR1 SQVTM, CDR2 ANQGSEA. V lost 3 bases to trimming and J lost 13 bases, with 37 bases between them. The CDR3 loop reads CSVDGGRGKRGLFGWEQYF. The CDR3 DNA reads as TGCAGCGTTGACGGGGGGCGCGGGAAGAGGGGCTTGTTTGGTTGGGAGCAGTACTTC. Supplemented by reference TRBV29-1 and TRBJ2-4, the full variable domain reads SAVISQKPSRDICQRGTSLTIQCQVDSQVTMMFWYRQQPGQSLTLIATANQGSEATYESGFVIDKFPISRPNLTFSTLTVSNMSPEDSSIYLCSVDGGRGKRGLFGWEQYFGAGTRLSVL.

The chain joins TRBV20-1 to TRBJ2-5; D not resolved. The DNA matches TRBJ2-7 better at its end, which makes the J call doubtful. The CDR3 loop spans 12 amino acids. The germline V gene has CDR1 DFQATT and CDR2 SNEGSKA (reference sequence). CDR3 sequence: CSASPIVNEQYF. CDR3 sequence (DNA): TGCAGTGCTTCTCCCATTGTGAACGAGCAGTACTTC.

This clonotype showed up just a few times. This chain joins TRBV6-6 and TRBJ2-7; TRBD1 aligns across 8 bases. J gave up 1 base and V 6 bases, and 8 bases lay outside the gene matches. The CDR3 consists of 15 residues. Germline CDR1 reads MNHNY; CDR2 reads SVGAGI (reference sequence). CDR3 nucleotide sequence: TGTGCCAGCAGACCCTTAGACAGGGGATCCTACGAGCAGTACTTC. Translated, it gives CASRPLDRGSYEQYF.

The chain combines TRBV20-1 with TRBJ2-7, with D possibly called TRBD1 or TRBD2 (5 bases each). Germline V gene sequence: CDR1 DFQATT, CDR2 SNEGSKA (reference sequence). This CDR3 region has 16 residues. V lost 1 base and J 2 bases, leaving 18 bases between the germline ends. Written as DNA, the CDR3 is TGCAGTGCTAGAGGGGACGGGTGGGGGAACCCCTACGAGCAGTACTTC. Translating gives CSARGDGWGNPYEQYF.

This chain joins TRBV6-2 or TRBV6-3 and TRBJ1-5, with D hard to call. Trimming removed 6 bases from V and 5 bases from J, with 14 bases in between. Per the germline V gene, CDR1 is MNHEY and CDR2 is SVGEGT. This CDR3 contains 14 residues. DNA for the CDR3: TGTGCCAGCAGCCTCAGGTTTTCCTATCAGCCCCAGCATTTT. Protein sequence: CASSLRFSYQPQHF.

The CDR3 reads CASGLGDYNEQFF. CDR3 nucleotides: TGTGCTAGTGGTTTGGGCGACTACAATGAGCAGTTCTTC. The chain carries TRBV12-5 and TRBJ2-1, with no clear D. The V and J ends lost 1 base and 3 bases respectively, with 4 bases between them. Germline CDR1 LGHNT, CDR2 FRNRAP. CDR3 length: 13 residues.

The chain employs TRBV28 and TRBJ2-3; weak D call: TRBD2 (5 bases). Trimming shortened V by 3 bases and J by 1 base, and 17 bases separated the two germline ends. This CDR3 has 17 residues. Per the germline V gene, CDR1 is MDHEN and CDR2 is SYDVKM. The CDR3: CASSFHRRDSGTDTQYF. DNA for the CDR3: TGTGCCAGCAGTTTCCACCGGCGTGATAGCGGCACAGATACGCAGTATTTT.

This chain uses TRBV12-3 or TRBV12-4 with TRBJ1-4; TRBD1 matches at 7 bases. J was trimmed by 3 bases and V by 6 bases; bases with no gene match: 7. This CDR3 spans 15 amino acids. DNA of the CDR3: TGTGCCAGCAGCACCGACAGGGCAGCTAATGAAAAACTGTTTTTT. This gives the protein CASSTDRAANEKLFF.

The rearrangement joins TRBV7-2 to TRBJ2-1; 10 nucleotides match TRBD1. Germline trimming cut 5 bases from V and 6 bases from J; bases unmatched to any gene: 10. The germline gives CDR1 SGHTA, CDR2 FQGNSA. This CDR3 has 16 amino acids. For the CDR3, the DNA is TGTGCCAGCAGCCCCTTTCGGGGGACAGGGGTCAATGAGCAGTTCTTC. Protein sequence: CASSPFRGTGVNEQFF.

CDR3 loop: CSARTGEYEQYF. The CDR3 DNA reads TGCAGCGCCCGGACAGGGGAGTACGAGCAGTACTTC. The V call is TRBV29-1, the J call TRBJ2-7, with 9 bases matching TRBD1. The V segment lost 7 bases and the J segment 4 bases; nucleotides outside the gene matches: 5. The CDR3 is 12 residues long. CDR1 SQVTM and CDR2 ANQGSEA come from the germline V gene.